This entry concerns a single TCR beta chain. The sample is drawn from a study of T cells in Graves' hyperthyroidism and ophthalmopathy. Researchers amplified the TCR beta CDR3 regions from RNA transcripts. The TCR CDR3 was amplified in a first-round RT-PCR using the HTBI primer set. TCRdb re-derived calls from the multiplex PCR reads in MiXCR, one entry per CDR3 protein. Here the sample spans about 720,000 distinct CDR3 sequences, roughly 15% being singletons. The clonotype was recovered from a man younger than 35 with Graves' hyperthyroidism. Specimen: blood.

This CDR3 is CATSDLRAGSNTGELFF. For the CDR3, the DNA is TGTGCCACCAGTGATTTGCGGGCGGGATCGAACACCGGGGAGCTGTTTTTT. The chain combines TRBV24-1 with TRBJ2-2, with a possible D match to TRBD2 (6 bases). The germline CDR1 and CDR2 sequences are KGHDR and SFDVKD. The CDR3 has 17 amino acids. Trimming removed 0 bases at V and 0 bases at J, with 10 bases between.